The 4 T cell receptor beta chains reported below all come from one sample, sequenced in a study of metastatic and nonmetastatic thyroid tumors. Using MiXCR, TCRdb re-called clones from the PCR reads. The sample lists 15,000 or so clones, roughly 27% seen once, with about 14% in the top ten. Each patient came to thyroid surgery without any prior treatment (of any kind). Specimen: adjacent normal tissue. The origin of the receptors is a female donor with papillary thyroid cancer or a benign thyroid nodule (not recorded which). Some clones in this sample may be carry-over from other donors' samples.

V usage is TRBV12-3 or TRBV12-4 and J usage is TRBJ2-6, with a weak D call TRBD1 (5 bases). The ends were cut back, 4 bases at V and 0 bases at J, with 10 bases in the middle. There are 16 residues in the CDR3. CDR3 in amino acids: CASSSTTGSGANVLTF. DNA for the CDR3: TGTGCCAGCAGTTCCACTACAGGCTCTGGGGCCAACGTCCTGACTTTC.

This clone was recorded once. This chain uses TRBV20-1 with TRBJ2-7; 12 bases align to TRBD2. The V gene's germline CDR1 is DFQATT and CDR2 SNEGSKA (reference sequence). The CDR3 has 16 residues. The V and J ends lost 5 bases and 0 bases, in that order; junction bases with no gene match: 8. In DNA, the CDR3 is TGCAGTGCTGAAAGGACTAGCGGGGCCAGCTCCTACGAGCAGTACTTC. Protein sequence: CSAERTSGASSYEQYF.

This clone was found many times. The chain is built from TRBV10-2 and TRBJ2-7; D is possibly TRBD1 (6 bases). The CDR3 totals 13 residues. Trimming pared 5 bases from V and 0 bases from J, leaving 8 bases between. Looked up from germline, CDR1 is WSHSY and CDR2 is SAAADI. The CDR3 spells CASSWDTSYEQYF. The DNA for the CDR3 is TGCGCCAGCAGTTGGGACACCTCCTACGAGCAGTACTTC.

Only a few counts were recorded for this clone. The chain couples TRBV4-1 to TRBJ1-2, with a tentative D call TRBD1 (6 bases). With 5 bases removed from V and 0 bases from J, the gap between germline ends came to 10 bases. Germline V gene sequence: CDR1 MGHRA, CDR2 YSYEKL. The CDR3 is 14 amino acids. The CDR3 nucleotides read TGCGCCAGCAGCGGCAAGGGGGCTAACTATGGCTACACCTTC. Its translation is CASSGKGANYGYTF.